The clone carrying this TCR beta chain was found a few times. The V gene lost 0 bases and the J gene lost 0 bases, with 12 bases spanning the gap. Germline CDR1 and CDR2: DFQATT and SNEGSKA (reference sequence). CDR3 size: 15 residues. This sample is drawn from a study of blood T cells in healthy people across ages. The second PCR ran roughly 6 to 11 cycles with a sample-barcoded 5' primer and J-beta primers. Each CDR3 protein gets one entry after TCRdb re-called the 5' RACE reads with MiXCR. This sample has about 500,000 distinct CDR3 sequences, with about 24% found just once. The same data also went into a second study, on T cells of mothers and their children.

The material sequenced was blood. This receptor was obtained from a boy between 10 and 17 years old in good health. The chain carries TRBV20-1 and TRBJ2-7; D not resolved. The CDR3 sequence is CSARDPAVSSYEQYF. CDR3 DNA: TGCAGTGCTAGAGACCCGGCGGTTAGCTCCTACGAGCAGTACTTC.